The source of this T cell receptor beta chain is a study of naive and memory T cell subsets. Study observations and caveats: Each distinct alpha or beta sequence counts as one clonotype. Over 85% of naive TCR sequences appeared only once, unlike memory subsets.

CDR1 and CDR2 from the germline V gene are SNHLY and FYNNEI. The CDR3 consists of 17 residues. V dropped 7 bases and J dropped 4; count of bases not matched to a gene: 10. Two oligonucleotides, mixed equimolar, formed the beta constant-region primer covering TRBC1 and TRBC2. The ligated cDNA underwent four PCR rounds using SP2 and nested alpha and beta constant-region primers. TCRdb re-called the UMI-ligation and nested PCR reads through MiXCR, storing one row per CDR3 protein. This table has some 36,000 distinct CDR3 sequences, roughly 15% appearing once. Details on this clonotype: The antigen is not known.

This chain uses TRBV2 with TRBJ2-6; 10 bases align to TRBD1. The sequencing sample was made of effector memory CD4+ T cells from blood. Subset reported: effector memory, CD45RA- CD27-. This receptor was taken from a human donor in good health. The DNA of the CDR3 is TGTGCCAGCATCCCGGACAGGGGGGTGGGAGGGGCCAACGTCCTGACTTTC. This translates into CASIPDRGVGGANVLTF.